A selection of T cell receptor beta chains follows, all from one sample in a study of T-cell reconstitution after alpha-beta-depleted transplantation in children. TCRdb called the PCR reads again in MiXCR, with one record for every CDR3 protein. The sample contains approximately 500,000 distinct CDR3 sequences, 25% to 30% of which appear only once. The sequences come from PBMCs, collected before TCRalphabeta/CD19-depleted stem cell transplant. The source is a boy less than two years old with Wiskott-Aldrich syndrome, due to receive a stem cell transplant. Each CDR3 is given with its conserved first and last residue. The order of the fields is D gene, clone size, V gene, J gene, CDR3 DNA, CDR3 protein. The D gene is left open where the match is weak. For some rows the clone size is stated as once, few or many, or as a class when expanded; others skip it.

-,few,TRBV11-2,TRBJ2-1,TGTGCCAGCAGCTTAGTCGTAGACACCTACAATGAGCAGTTCTTC,CASSLVVDTYNEQFF
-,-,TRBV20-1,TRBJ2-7,TGCAGTGCCGTAAGGGGATCCGGGGACGAGCAGTACTTC,CSAVRGSGDEQYF
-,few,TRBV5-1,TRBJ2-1,TGCGCCAGCAGCCTAAACAGCTGGAATGACAATGAGCAGTTCTTC,CASSLNSWNDNEQFF
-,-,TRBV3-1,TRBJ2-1,TGTGCCAGCAGCCAAGAGGGCTTGCACTACAATGAGCAGTTCTTC,CASSQEGLHYNEQFF
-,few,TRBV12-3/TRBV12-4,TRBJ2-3,TGTGCCAGCAGTTTAATTGAGGGCCGGGACACAGATACGCAGTATTTT,CASSLIEGRDTDTQYF
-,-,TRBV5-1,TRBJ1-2,TGCGCCAGCAGCTTAGTAGGGGTTGCGTATGGCTACACCTTC,CASSLVGVAYGYTF
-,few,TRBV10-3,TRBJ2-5,TGTGCCATCAGTGAAGAATCCCAGTACTTC,CAISEESQYF
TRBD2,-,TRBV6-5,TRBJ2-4,TGTGCCAGCAGTTACAGCGGGCGGGAGAAGGGAAACATTCAGTACTTC,CASSYSGREKGNIQYF
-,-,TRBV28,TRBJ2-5,TGTGCCAGCAGTTCGGGCCCCTACAAAGAGACCCAGTACTTC,CASSSGPYKETQYF
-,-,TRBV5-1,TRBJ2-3,TGCGCCAGCAGCTTGGGGGTTGCCACAGATACGCAGTATTTT,CASSLGVATDTQYF
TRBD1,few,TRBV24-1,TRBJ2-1,TGTGCCACCAGTGATATGACCCCGGGACAGGGCTACAATGAGCAGTTCTTC,CATSDMTPGQGYNEQFF
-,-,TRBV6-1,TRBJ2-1,TGTGCCAGCAGCCCGAACCCGGGAGCGCACAATGAGCAGTTCTTC,CASSPNPGAHNEQFF
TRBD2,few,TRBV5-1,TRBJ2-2,TGCGCCAGCAGCAGCCTTAGCCCCGGGGCGGGAGTAGAGACCGGGGAGCTGTTTTTT,CASSSLSPGAGVETGELFF
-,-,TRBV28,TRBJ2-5,TGTGCCAGCAGTTTATTTAGGGGGAGTGAGGAGACCCAGTACTTC,CASSLFRGSEETQYF
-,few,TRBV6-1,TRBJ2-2,TGTGCCAGCACGGGACTGGGATACACCGGGGAGCTGTTTTTT,CASTGLGYTGELFF
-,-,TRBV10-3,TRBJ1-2,TGTGCCATCAGTGAGTCCACAGACTATGGCTACACCTTC,CAISESTDYGYTF
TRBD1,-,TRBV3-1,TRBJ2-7,TGTGCCAGCAGCCAAGGGGTAATGGGACAGGGATACGAGCAGTACTTC,CASSQGVMGQGYEQYF
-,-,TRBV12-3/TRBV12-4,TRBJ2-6,TGTGCCAGCAGTTTAATACAGTCTGGGGCCAACGTCCTGACTTTC,CASSLIQSGANVLTF
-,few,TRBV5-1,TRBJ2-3,TGCGCCAGCAGCTTGGGGGCCGAGGATACGCAGTATTTT,CASSLGAEDTQYF
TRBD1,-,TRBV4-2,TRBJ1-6,TGTGCCAGCAGCCAAGAACCGGGACAGGGTCTTTCACCCCTCCACTTT,CASSQEPGQGLSPLHF
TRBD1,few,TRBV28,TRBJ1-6,TGTGCCAGCAGCCCCAGGGGGGGACAGCCTAATTCACCCCTCCACTTT,CASSPRGGQPNSPLHF
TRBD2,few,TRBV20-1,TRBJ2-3,TGCAGTGCCACGTCGCTAGCGGGGATTACAGATACGCAGTATTTT,CSATSLAGITDTQYF
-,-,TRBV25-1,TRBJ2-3,TGTGCCAGCAGTCCACTAGGCAGCGCAGATACGCAGTATTTT,CASSPLGSADTQYF
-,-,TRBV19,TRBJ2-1,TGTGCCAGTAGCAAGGACTCAGGGAATGAGCAGTTCTTC,CASSKDSGNEQFF
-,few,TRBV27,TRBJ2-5,TGTGCCAGCAGTCAGCAGGGGACCCAGTACTTC,CASSQQGTQYF
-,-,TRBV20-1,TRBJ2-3,TGCAGTGCTAGTCCCCCCGGCACAGATACGCAGTATTTT,CSASPPGTDTQYF
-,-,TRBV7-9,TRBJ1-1,TGTGCCAGCAGCTTAGAAGCGTCTGAAGCTTTCTTT,CASSLEASEAFF
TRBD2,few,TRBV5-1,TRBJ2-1,TGCGCCAGCAGCCCCTCGGGACTAGTAAACAATGAGCAGTTCTTC,CASSPSGLVNNEQFF
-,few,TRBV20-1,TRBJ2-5,TGCAGTGCTAGAGATCAGGCTCGGGTAGGGCGAGAGACCCAGTACTTC,CSARDQARVGRETQYF
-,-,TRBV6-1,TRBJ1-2,TGTGCCAGCAGTCCCCCGGCAGGGCTAGGCTACACCTTC,CASSPPAGLGYTF
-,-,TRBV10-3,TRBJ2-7,TGTGCCACCCAGGACGGTGCCGAGCAGTACTTC,CATQDGAEQYF
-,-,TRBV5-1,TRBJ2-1,TGCGCCAGCAGCTTGGCCCGGCTAGCGAACCCCACCTACAATGAGCAGTTCTTC,CASSLARLANPTYNEQFF
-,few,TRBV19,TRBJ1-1,TGTGCCAGTGCACAGGGCACTGAAGCTTTCTTT,CASAQGTEAFF
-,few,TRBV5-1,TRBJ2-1,TGCGCCAGCAGCTTGGGCCTAGCGCTAATCGAGCAGTTCTTC,CASSLGLALIEQFF
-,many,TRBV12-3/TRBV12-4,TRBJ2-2,TGCGCCAGCAGCTTGGAACGGACCGGGGAGCTGTTTTTT,CASSLERTGELFF
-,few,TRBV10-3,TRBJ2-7,TGTGCCATCAGTGGACGAGAGGGCGGCGAGCAGTACTTC,CAISGREGGEQYF
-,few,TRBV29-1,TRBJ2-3,TGCAGCGTTGACGGCCCAACCTTTAGCACAGATACGCAGTATTTT,CSVDGPTFSTDTQYF
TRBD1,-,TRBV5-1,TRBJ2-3,TGCGCCAGCAGCCACGACAGGGTAGCCGGCGTGGGTACGCAGTATTTT,CASSHDRVAGVGTQYF
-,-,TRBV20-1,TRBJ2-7,TGCAGTGCCGAAGACGTCTACGAGCAGTACTTC,CSAEDVYEQYF
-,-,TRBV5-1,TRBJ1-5,TGCGCCAGCAGCTATGGGACCGGAGGCAATCAGCCCCAGCATTTT,CASSYGTGGNQPQHF
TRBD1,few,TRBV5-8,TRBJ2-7,TGTGCCAGCAGCTCCACGGGACAGAATTTCTACGAGCAGTACTTC,CASSSTGQNFYEQYF
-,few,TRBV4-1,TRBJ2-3,TGCGCCAGCAGCCAAGGTATCGGGCCCACAGATACGCAGTATTTT,CASSQGIGPTDTQYF
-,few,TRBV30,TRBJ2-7,TGTGCCTGGAGTGATGTGGTTTTGACAAGAAGCTACGAGCAGTACTTC,CAWSDVVLTRSYEQYF
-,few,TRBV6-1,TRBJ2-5,TGTGCCAGCACTAAAACAGGGAACAGAGAGACCCAGTACTTC,CASTKTGNRETQYF
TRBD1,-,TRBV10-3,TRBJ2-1,TGTGCCATCAAGGGGGCGCCCTACAATGAGCAGTTCTTC,CAIKGAPYNEQFF
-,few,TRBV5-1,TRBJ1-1,TGCGCCAGCAGCTTCATAAGGGGATTGAACACTGAAGCTTTCTTT,CASSFIRGLNTEAFF